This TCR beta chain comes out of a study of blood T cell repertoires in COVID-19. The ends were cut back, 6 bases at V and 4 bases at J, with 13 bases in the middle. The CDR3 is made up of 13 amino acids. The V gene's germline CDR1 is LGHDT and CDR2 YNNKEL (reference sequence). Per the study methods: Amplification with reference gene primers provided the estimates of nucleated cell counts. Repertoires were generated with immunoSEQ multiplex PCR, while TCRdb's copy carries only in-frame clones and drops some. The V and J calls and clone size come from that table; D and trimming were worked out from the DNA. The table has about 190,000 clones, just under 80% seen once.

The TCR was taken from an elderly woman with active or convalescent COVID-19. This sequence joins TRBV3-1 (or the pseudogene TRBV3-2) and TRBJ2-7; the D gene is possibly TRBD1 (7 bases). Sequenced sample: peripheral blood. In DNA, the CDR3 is TGTGCCAGCAGACGCGGGACAGCATACGAGCAGTACTTC. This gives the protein CASRRGTAYEQYF.